This T cell receptor (beta chain) was captured by sequencing in a study of CD8 T cells in ankylosing spondylitis. With regard to this clonotype: No antigen is known for it.

TCRdb used MiXCR to reprocess the 5' RACE reads, holding one entry per CDR3 protein. This sample yields about 140,000 distinct CDR3 sequences, of which around 32% are seen a single time; over 5.5% belongs to the top ten. Study outcomes and limitations: Peripheral blood held disease-linked clones only at relatively low frequency, and these were CD8+. Apparently characteristic of ankylosing spondylitis blood was a TCR beta motif (eight highly homologous variants).

Per the germline V gene, CDR1 is SGHRS and CDR2 is YFSETQ. The CDR3 sequence is 14 residues long. Trimming left V 2 bases short and J 0 bases short, with 8 bases between. The rearrangement links TRBV5-1 to TRBJ1-1, with D possibly matching TRBD1 (5 bases). The specimen sequenced was synovial fluid, either unsorted or a sorted T cell fraction (not recorded which). The receptor was isolated from a male donor with ankylosing spondylitis. In nucleotides, the CDR3 is TGCGCCAGCAGCTTATCGACAGTGAACACTGAAGCTTTCTTT. It translates to CASSLSTVNTEAFF.